The sequence of this T cell receptor beta chain was determined in a study of T cells after yellow fever vaccination (dated 2019 in TCRdb). For the study in its entirety: Libraries from fractions with low cell numbers were prepared with the SMART-Seq v4 Ultra Low Input RNA kit. The cohort comprised two healthy male donors, one aged 18 to 29 and one aged 30 to 40 years. To follow T-cell clones before and after primary and booster YFV17D yellow fever vaccination, bulk TCR alpha and beta repertoires were sequenced over time. Blood was drawn at multiple timepoints before and after primary and secondary immunization, with bulk PBMC replicates and cell subsets isolated. The study at large found these results: Computational filtering was required because FACS-sorted repertoires could contain abundant contaminating clonotypes from the bulk population. The secondary T-cell response was found to be weaker but faster than the primary response, with a peak reached on day 5 rather than on day 15. After the booster, most of the clones that had expanded following primary vaccination were detected again (just under 97% of CD4 and 88% of CD8), which suggests that memory was broadly maintained. A small share of clonotypes occurred in both CD4 and CD8 compartments, likely arising from convergent recombination. Only a couple of donors were included in the study, so the extent to which the findings can be generalized is limited.

Explained via the paper, the treatment or condition label denotes: live attenuated yellow fever vaccine strain. At each blood-draw timepoint, two biological replicates of bulk PBMCs were collected. A standard Ficoll-Paque protocol was used to isolate PBMCs from peripheral blood. TriZol was used to extract RNA from bulk PBMCs, CD4 and CD8 fractions, and dextramer-positive and dextramer-negative fractions. To note about this clonotype: The target of this receptor is not known. Qualities for individual bases were not recorded, and no much larger clone is one base off.

Synthesis of TCR cDNA relied on 5'RACE template switching, a step that introduced a universal primer site along with unique molecular identifiers. Priming of cDNA synthesis was performed from both the TCR alpha and TCR beta constant segments. Library amplification used two PCR steps, and the second PCR step added sample barcodes and sequencing adapters. Sequencing of the libraries was done on either Illumina HiSeq 2500 (2x100 bp) or NovaSeq (2x150 bp). Under the source paper's analysis protocol: MIGEC was used to demultiplex reads and collapse the reads into UMI consensus sequences, and MiXCR was used for V(D)J alignment. Vaccine-responding clonotypes were defined with edgeR using replicate PBMC samples, requiring FDR below 0.01 and a log2 fold change above 5 up to day 15. CD4 or CD8 identity was assigned to each bulk clonotype according to whether the clonotype was present at higher abundance in the sequenced CD4 repertoire or the sequenced CD8 repertoire. In TCRdb, the public reads were trimmed at Q25 with fastp and aligned with MiXCR, with productive beta chains retained. Every distinct CDR3 protein forms one entry, paired with its most common genes and DNA. TCRdb's processing, not the authors' own work, is the source of the V and J calls. This sample is represented by around 600,000 distinct CDR3 sequences; roughly an eighth of them were singletons. Together, the top ten hold 14% to 15% of the sample.

Per the germline V gene, SGHTA is the CDR1 and FQGNSA is the CDR2. The CDR3 starts with the cysteine, ends with the phenylalanine, and has 14 residues. The DNA shown is the 42-base CDR3, in frame from base 1. The V end gives up 1 base and the J end 9 bases, leaving 5 bases in the junction not matched to a gene. This TCR derives from a man between 25 and 39 years old who received the YFV17D yellow fever vaccine. The chain is encoded by TRBV7-2 joined to TRBJ2-1, and TRBD2 aligns with 8 junction nucleotides. The sequencing here drew on PBMCs, taken on the day of the yellow fever booster vaccination. The DNA sequence is TGTGCCAGCAGCTTAGGAACTAGCGGATTTGAGCAGTTCTTC. Its translation reads: CASSLGTSGFEQFF.